This T cell receptor beta chain was identified in a study of neurological immune-mediated disorders. The unsorted libraries were produced from 2 million PBMCs held at -80 C. The cDNA was synthesized by means of template-switch 5'RACE, which was carried out with 10-nucleotide random UMIs. From the 5' RACE reads, TCRdb called clonotypes with MiXCR, one entry per CDR3 protein. The repertoire has about 24,000 distinct CDR3 sequences, about an eighth of them found once; the top ten carry 16%. After removal of 5 bases from V and 6 bases from J, the junction contained 12 bases not matched to a gene. The CDR3 covers 14 residues. Germline values: CDR1 SQVTM, CDR2 ANQGSEA. This clonotype was recorded many times.

Sequenced sample: PBMCs. This clonotype was obtained from a woman between 40 and 50 years old with HTLV-1-associated myelopathy (HAM/TSP). The V call is TRBV29-1, the J call TRBJ2-7, with TRBD2 matching 8 bases. The CDR3 sequence is CSVYSTVAGGEQYF. CDR3 nucleotide sequence: TGCAGCGTTTATTCGACTGTCGCGGGGGGCGAGCAGTACTTC.